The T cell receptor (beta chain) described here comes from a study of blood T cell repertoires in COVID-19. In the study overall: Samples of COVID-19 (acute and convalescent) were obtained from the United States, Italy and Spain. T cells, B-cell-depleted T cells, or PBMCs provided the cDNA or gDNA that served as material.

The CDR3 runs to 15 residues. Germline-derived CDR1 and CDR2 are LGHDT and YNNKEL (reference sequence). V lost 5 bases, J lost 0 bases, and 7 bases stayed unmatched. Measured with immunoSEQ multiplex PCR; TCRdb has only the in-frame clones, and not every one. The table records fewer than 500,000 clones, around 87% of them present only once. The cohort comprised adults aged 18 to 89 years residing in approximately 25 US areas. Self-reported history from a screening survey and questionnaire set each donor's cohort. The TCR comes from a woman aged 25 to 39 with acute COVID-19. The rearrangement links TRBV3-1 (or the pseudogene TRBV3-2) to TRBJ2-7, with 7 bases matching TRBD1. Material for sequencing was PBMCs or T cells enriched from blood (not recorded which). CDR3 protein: CASSIRTGDSYEQYF. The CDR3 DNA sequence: TGTGCCAGCAGCATTCGGACAGGAGACTCCTACGAGCAGTACTTC.